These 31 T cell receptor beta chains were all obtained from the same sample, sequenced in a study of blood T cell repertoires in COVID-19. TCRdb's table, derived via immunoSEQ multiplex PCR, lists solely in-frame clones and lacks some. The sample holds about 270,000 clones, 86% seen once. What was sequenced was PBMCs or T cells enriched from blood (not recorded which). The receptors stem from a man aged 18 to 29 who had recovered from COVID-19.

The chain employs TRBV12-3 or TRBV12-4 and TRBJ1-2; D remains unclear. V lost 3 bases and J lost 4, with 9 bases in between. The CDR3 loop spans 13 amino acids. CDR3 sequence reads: CASSLTGVYGYTF. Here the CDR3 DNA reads TGTGCCAGCAGTTTGACGGGAGTCTATGGCTACACCTTC.

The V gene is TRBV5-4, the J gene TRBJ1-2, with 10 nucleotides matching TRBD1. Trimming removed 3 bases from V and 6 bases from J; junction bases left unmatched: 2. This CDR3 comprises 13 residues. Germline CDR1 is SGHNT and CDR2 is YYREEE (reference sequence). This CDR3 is CASSWDRGDGYTF. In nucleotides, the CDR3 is TGTGCCAGCAGCTGGGACAGGGGAGATGGCTACACCTTC.

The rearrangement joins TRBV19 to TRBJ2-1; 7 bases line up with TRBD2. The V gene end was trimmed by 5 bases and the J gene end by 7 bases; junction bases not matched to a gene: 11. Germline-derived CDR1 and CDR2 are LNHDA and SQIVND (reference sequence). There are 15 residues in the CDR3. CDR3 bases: TGTGCCAGTAGTTCAGCAGCGGGATTCGGGAATGAGCAGTTCTTC. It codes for CASSSAAGFGNEQFF.

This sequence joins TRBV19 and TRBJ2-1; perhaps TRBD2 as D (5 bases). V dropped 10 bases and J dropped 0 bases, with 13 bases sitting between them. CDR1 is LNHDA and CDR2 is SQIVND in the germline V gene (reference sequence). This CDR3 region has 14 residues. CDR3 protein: CATPGDSSYNEQFF. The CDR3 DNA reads TGTGCCACCCCCGGGGATAGCTCCTACAATGAGCAGTTCTTC. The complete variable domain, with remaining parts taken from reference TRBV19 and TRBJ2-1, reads DGGITQSPKYLFRKEGQNVTLSCEQNLNHDAMYWYRQDPGQGLRLIYYSQIVNDFQKGDIAEGYSVSREKKESFPLTVTSAQKNPTAFYLCATPGDSSYNEQFFGPGTRLTVL.

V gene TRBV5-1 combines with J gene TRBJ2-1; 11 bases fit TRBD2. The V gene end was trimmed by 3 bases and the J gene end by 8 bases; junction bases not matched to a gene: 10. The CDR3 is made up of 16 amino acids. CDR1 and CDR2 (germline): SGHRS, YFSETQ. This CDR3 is CASSWKLAGVVDEQFF. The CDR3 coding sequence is TGCGCCAGCAGCTGGAAACTAGCGGGAGTGGTGGATGAGCAGTTCTTC.

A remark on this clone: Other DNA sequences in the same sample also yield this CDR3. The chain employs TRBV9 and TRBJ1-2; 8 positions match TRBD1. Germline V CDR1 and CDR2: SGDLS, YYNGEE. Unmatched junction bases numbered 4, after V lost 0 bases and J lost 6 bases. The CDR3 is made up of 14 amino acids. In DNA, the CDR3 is TGTGCCAGCAGCGTAGAAGGACAGGGTGATGGCTACACCTTC. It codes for CASSVEGQGDGYTF.

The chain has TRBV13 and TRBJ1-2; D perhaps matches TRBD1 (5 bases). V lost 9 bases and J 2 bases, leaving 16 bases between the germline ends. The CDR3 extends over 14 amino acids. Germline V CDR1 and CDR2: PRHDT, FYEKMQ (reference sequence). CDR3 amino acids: CARGSPGRNYGYTF. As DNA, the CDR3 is TGTGCCAGGGGGAGCCCAGGGAGGAACTATGGCTACACCTTC. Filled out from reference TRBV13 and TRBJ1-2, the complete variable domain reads AAGVIQSPRHLIKEKRETATLKCYPIPRHDTVYWYQQGPGQDPQFLISFYEKMQSDKGSIPDRFSAQQFSDYHSELNMSSLELGDSALYFCARGSPGRNYGYTFGSGTRLTVV.

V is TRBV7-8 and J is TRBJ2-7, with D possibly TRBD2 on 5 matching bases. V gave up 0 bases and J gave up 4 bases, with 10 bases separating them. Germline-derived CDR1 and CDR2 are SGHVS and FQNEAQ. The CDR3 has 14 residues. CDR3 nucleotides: TGTGCCAGCAGCTTAGCGCCTAGCAGGTACGAGCAGTACTTC. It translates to CASSLAPSRYEQYF.

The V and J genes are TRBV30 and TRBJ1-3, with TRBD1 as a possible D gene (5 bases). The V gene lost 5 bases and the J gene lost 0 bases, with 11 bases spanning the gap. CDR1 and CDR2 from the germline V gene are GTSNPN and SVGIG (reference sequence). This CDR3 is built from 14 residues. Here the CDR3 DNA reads TGTGCCTGGTCCACAGGCAACTCTGGAAACACCATATATTTT. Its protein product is CAWSTGNSGNTIYF.

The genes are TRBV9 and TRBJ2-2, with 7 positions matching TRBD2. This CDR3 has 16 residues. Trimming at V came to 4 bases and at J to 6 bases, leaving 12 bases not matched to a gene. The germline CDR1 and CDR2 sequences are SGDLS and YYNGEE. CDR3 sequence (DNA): TGTGCCAGCAGCTCCCGCCCGACTAGCACTCCCGGGGAGCTGTTTTTT. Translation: CASSSRPTSTPGELFF.

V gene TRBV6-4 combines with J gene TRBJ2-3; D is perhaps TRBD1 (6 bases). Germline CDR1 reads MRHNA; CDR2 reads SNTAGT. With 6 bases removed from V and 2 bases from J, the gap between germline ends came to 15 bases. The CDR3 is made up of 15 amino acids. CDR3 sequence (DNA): TGTGCCAGCAGCGAAGGGTCAGGGGACACAGATACGCAGTATTTT. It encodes CASSEGSGDTDTQYF.

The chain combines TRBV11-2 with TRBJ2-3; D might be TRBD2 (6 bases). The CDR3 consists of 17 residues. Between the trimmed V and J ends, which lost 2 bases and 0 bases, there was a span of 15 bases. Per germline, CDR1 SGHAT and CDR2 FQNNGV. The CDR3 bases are TGTGCCAGCAGCTTACCGGAGGGGTCCTCTAGCACAGATACGCAGTATTTT. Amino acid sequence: CASSLPEGSSSTDTQYF.

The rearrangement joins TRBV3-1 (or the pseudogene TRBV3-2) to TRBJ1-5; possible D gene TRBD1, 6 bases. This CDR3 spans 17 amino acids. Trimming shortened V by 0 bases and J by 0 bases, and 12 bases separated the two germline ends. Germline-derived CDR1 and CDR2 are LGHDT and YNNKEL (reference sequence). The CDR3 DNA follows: TGTGCCAGCAGCCAAGATGTGCGACAGGATAGCAATCAGCCCCAGCATTTT. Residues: CASSQDVRQDSNQPQHF.

The CDR3 DNA sequence: TGTGCCAGTAGCCCAACAGGGGGAGGCTATGGCTACACCTTC. Translating gives CASSPTGGGYGYTF. The V and J genes are TRBV19 and TRBJ1-2, with 8 bases identical to TRBD1. The V segment lost 6 bases and the J segment 4 bases; nucleotides outside the gene matches: 7. Germline CDR1 reads LNHDA; CDR2 reads SQIVND (reference sequence). This CDR3 has 14 amino acids.

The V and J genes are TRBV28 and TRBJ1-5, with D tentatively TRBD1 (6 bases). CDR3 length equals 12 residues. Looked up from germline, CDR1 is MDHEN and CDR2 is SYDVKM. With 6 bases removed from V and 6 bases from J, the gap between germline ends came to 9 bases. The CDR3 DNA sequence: TGTGCCAGCAGGGGGGGGGCTCAGCCCCAGCATTTT. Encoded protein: CASRGGAQPQHF.

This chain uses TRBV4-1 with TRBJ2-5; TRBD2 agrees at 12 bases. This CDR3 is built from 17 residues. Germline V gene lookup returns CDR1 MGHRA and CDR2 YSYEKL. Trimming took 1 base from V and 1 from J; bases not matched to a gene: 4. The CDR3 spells CASSQGGTSGFQETQYF. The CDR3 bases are TGCGCCAGCAGCCAAGGGGGGACTAGCGGGTTCCAAGAGACCCAGTACTTC.

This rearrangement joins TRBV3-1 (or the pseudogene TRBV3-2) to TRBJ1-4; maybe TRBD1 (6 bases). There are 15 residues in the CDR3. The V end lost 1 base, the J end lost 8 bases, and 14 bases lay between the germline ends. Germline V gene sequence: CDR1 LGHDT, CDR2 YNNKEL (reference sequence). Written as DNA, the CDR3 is TGTGCCAGCAGCCAAGGCGGGGGGGCGGAAGAAAAACTGTTTTTT. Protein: CASSQGGGAEEKLFF.

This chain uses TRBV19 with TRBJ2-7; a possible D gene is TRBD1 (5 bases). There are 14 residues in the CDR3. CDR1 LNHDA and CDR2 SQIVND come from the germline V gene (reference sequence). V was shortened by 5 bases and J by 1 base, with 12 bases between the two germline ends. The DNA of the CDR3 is TGTGCCAGTAGTGTCCAGGGTGTATCCTACGAGCAGTACTTC. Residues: CASSVQGVSYEQYF.

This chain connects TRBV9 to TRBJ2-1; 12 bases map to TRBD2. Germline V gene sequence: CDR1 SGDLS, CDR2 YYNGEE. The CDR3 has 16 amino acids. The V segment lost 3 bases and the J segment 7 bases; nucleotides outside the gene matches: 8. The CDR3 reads CASSASLAGGGNEQFF. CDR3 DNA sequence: TGTGCCAGCAGCGCATCACTAGCGGGAGGTGGTAATGAGCAGTTCTTC.

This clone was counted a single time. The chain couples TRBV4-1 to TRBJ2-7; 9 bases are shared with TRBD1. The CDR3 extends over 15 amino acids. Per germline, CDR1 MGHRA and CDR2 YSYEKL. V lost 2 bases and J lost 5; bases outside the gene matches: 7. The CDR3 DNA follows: TGCGCCAGCAGCCAACTCTTGGGACAGGGTGACGAGCAGTACTTC. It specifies CASSQLLGQGDEQYF.

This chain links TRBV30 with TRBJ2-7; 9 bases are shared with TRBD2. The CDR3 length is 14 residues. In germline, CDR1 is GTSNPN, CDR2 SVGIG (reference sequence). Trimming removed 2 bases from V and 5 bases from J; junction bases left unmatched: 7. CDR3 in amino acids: CAWSRGGGVDEQYF. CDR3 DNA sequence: TGTGCCTGGAGTCGTGGCGGGGGGGTCGACGAGCAGTACTTC. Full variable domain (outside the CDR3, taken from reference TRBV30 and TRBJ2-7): SQTIHQWPATLVQPVGSPLSLECTVEGTSNPNLYWYRQAAGRGLQLLFYSVGIGQISSEVPQNLSASRPQDRQFILSSKKLLLSDSGFYLCAWSRGGGVDEQYFGPGTRLTVT.

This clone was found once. CDR3 protein: CASTPPGRAEAFF. In DNA, the CDR3 is TGTGCCAGCACCCCACCCGGGAGGGCTGAAGCTTTCTTT. The chain uses TRBV7-8 and TRBJ1-1; D is unresolved. Germline V lookup: CDR1 SGHVS, CDR2 FQNEAQ. This CDR3 contains 13 residues. Between the trimmed V and J ends, which lost 7 bases and 6 bases, there was a span of 15 bases. The whole variable domain, remainder taken from reference TRBV7-8 and TRBJ1-1, is GAGVSQSPRYKVAKRGQDVALRCDPISGHVSLFWYQQALGQGPEFLTYFQNEAQLDKSGLPSDRFFAERPEGSVSTLKIQRTQQEDSAVYLCASTPPGRAEAFFGQGTRLTVV.

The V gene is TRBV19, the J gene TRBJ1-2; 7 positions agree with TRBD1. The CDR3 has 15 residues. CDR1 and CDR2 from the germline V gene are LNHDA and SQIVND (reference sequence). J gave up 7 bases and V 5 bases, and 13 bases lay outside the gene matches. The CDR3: CASSVDRAIWSGYTF. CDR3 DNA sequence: TGTGCCAGTAGTGTCGACAGGGCTATATGGAGTGGCTACACCTTC. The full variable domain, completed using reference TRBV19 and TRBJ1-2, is DGGITQSPKYLFRKEGQNVTLSCEQNLNHDAMYWYRQDPGQGLRLIYYSQIVNDFQKGDIAEGYSVSREKKESFPLTVTSAQKNPTAFYLCASSVDRAIWSGYTFGSGTRLTVV.

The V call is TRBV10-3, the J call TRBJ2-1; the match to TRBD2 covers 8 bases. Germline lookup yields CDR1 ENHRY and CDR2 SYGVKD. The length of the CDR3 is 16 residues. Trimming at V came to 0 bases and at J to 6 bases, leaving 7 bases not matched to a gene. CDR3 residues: CAISESAGTRGNEQFF. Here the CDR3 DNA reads TGTGCCATCAGTGAGTCTGCCGGGACTAGAGGCAATGAGCAGTTCTTC.

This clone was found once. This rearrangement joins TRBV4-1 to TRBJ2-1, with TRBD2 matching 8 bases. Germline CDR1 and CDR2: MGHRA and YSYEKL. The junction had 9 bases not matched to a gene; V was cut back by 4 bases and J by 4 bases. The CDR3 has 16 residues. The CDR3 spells CASSRKAGDQYNEQFF. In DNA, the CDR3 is TGCGCCAGCAGCCGGAAAGCGGGGGACCAATACAATGAGCAGTTCTTC.

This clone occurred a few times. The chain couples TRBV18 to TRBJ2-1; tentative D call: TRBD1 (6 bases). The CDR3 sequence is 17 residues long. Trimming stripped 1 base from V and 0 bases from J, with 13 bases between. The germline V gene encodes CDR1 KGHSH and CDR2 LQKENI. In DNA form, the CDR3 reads TGTGCCAGCTCACCACGAGTGGGGGCGAACTCCTACAATGAGCAGTTCTTC. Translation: CASSPRVGANSYNEQFF.

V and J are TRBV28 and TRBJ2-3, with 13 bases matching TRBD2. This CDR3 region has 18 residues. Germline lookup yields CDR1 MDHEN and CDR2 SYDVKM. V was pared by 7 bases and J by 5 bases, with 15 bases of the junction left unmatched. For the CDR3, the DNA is TGTGCCAGCAACGAGCCCCCCGGACTAGCGGGAGCGGGAGATACGCAGTATTTT. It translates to CASNEPPGLAGAGDTQYF.

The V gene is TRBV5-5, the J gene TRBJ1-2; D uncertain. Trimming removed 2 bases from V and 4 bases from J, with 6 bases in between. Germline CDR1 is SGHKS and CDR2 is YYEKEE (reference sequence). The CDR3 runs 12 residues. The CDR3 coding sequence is TGTGCCAGCAGCTTCAACAGCTATGGCTACACCTTC. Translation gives CASSFNSYGYTF.

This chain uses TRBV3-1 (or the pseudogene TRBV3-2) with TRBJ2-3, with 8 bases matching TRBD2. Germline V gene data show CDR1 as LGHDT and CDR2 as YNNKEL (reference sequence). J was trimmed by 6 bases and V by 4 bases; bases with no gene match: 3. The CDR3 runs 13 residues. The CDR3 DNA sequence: TGTGCCAGCAGCCCCGGACTAGCTGATACGCAGTATTTT. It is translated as CASSPGLADTQYF.

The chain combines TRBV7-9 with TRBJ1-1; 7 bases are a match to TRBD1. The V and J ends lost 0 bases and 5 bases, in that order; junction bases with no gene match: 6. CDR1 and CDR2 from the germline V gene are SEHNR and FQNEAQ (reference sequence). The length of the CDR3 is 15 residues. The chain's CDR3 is CASSLAVGGWTEAFF. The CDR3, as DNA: TGTGCCAGCAGCTTAGCGGTAGGGGGCTGGACTGAAGCTTTCTTT.

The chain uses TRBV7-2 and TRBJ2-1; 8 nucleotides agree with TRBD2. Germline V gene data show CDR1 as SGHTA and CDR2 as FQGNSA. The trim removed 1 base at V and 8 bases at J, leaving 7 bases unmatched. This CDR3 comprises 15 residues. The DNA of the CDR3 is TGTGCCAGCAGCTTAGATCAGCGGGGGTTCTATGAGCAGTTCTTC. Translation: CASSLDQRGFYEQFF.